This TCR beta chain stems from a study of T cell changes during pregnancy in multiple sclerosis. Profiling relied on immunoSEQ multiplex PCR, and the TCRdb table lists in-frame clones only, not all of them. The sample has about 31,000 clones, roughly 86% seen once. Germline trimming cut 0 bases from V and 5 bases from J; bases unmatched to any gene: 3. Per germline, CDR1 SGHTS and CDR2 YDEGEE. This CDR3 is 14 amino acids long. This clonotype was sampled from a female donor with multiple sclerosis, enrolled in a pregnancy study. The sequences come from CD8+ T cells from peripheral blood mononuclear cells, collected before pregnancy. The chain combines TRBV5-8 with TRBJ1-2; 8 bases are a match to TRBD1. The CDR3 DNA reads TGTGCCAGCAGCTTGGGACAGGGGAGATATGGCTACACCTTC. Translating it yields CASSLGQGRYGYTF.